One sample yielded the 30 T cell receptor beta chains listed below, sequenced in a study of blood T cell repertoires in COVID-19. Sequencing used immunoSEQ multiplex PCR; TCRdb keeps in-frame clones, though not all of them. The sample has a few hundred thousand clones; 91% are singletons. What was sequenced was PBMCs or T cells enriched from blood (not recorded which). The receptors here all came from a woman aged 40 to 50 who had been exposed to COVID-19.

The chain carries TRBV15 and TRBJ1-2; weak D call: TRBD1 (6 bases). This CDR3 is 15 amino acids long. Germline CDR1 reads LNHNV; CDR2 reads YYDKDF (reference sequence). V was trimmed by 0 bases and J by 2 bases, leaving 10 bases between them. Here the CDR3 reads CATSREQGKNYGYTF. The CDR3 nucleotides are TGTGCCACCAGCAGAGAACAGGGCAAAAACTATGGCTACACCTTC.

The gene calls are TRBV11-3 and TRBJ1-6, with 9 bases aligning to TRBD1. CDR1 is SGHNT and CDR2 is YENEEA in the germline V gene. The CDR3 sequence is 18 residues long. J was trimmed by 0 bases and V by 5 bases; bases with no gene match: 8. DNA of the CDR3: TGTGCCAGCAGCCATCCACAGGGGGCCAGCTCCTATAATTCACCCCTCCACTTT. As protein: CASSHPQGASSYNSPLHF.

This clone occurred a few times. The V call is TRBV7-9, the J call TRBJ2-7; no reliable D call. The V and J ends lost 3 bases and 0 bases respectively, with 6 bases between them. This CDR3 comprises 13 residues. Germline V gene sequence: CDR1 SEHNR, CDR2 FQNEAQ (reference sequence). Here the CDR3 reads CASSFGNSYEQYF. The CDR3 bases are TGTGCCAGCAGCTTTGGCAACTCCTACGAGCAGTACTTC.

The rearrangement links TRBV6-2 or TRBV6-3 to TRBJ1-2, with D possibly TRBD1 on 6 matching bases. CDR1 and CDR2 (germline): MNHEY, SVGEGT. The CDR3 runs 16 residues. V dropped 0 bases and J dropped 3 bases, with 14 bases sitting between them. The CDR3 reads CASSYSIHPGDYGYTF. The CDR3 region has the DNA TGTGCCAGCAGTTACTCGATTCACCCAGGGGACTATGGCTACACCTTC.

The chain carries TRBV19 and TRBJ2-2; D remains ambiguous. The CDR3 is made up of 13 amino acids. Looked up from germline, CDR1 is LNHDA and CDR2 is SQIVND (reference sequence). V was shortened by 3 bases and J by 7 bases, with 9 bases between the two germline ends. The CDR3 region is CASSIFGSGELFF. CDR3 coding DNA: TGTGCCAGTAGTATCTTTGGCAGCGGGGAGCTGTTTTTT. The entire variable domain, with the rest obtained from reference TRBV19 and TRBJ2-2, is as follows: DGGITQSPKYLFRKEGQNVTLSCEQNLNHDAMYWYRQDPGQGLRLIYYSQIVNDFQKGDIAEGYSVSREKKESFPLTVTSAQKNPTAFYLCASSIFGSGELFFGEGSRLTVL.

DNA for the CDR3: TGTGCTAGTGGGGACAAAACAGGGGCATCATCGGCTACGCAGTATTTT. The encoded protein is CASGDKTGASSATQYF. This chain links TRBV12-5 with TRBJ2-3, with 7 bases identical to TRBD1. The CDR3 is made up of 16 amino acids. The trim removed 6 bases at V and 8 bases at J, leaving 17 bases unmatched. Germline V gene sequence: CDR1 LGHNT, CDR2 FRNRAP. The variable domain in full, with the rest retrieved from reference TRBV12-5 and TRBJ2-3, is DARVTQTPRHKVTEMGQEVTMRCQPILGHNTVFWYRQTMMQGLELLAYFRNRAPLDDSGMPKDRFSAEMPDATLATLKIQPSEPRDSAVYFCASGDKTGASSATQYFGPGTRLTVL.

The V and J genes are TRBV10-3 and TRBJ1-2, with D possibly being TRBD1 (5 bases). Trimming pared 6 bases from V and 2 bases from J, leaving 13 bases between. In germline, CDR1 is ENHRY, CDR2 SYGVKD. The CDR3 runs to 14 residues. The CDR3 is CAIRGGDSNYGYTF. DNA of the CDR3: TGTGCCATCAGGGGTGGGGACTCCAACTATGGCTACACCTTC.

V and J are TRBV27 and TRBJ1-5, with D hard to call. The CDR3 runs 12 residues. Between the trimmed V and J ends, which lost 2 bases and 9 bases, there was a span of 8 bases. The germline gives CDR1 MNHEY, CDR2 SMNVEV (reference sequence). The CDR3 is CASSLPGRPQHF. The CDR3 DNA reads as TGTGCCAGCAGTTTACCGGGTCGGCCCCAGCATTTT.

CDR3 loop: CASSQSGSAGLPGTTEAFF. The CDR3 nucleotides read TGCGCCAGCAGTCAATCGGGGTCCGCGGGCCTCCCGGGTACCACTGAAGCTTTCTTT. The rearrangement uses TRBV23-1 and TRBJ1-1; D remains unclear. TRBV23-1 is sorted into the ORF group, with uncertain function. The V end was cut by 0 bases, the J end by 4 bases, with 24 bases between. The CDR3 runs 19 residues.

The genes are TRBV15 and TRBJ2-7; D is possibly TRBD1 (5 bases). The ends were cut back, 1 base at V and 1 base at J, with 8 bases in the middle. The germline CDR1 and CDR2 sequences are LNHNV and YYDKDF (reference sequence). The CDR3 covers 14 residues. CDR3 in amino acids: CATSRGQNSYEQYF. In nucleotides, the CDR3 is TGTGCCACCAGCAGAGGACAGAATTCCTACGAGCAGTACTTC.

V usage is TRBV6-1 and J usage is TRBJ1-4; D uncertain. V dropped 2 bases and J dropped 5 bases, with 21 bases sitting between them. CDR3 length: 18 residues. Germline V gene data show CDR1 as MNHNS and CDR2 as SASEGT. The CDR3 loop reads CASSEFNGGRSTNEKLFF. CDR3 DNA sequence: TGTGCCAGCAGTGAATTTAATGGAGGGAGGAGCACGAATGAAAAACTGTTTTTT.

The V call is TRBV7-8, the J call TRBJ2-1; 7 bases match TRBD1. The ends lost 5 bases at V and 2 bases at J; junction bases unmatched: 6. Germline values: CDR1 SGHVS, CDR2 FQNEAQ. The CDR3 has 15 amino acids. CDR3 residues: CASSGTGTAYNEQFF. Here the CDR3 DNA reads TGTGCCAGCAGCGGGACCGGGACAGCCTACAATGAGCAGTTCTTC.

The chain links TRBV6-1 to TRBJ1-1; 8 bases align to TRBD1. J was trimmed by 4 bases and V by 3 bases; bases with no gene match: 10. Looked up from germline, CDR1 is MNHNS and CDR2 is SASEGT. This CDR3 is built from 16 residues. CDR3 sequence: CASSDQLRTGITEAFF. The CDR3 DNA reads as TGTGCCAGCAGTGACCAGCTCCGGACAGGGATCACTGAAGCTTTCTTT.

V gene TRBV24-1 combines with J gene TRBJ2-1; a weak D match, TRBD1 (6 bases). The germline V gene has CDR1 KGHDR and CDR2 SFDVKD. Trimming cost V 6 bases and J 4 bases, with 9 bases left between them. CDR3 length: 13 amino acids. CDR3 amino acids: CATSRDRYNEQFF. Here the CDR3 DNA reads TGTGCCACCAGTCGCGACAGGTACAATGAGCAGTTCTTC.

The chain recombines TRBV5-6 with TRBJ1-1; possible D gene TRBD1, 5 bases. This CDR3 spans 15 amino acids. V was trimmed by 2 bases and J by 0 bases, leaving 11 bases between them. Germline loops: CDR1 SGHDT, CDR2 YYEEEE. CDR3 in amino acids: CASSFRAWMNTEAFF. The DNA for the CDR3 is TGTGCCAGCAGCTTCAGGGCCTGGATGAACACTGAAGCTTTCTTT. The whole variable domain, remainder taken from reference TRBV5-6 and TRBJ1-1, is DAGVTQSPTHLIKTRGQQVTLRCSPKSGHDTVSWYQQALGQGPQFIFQYYEEEERQRGNFPDRFSGHQFPNYSSELNVNALLLGDSALYLCASSFRAWMNTEAFFGQGTRLTVV.

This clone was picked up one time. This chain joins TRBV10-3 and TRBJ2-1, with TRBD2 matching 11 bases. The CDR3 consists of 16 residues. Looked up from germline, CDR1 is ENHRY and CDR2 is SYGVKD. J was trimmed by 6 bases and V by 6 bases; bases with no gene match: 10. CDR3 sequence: CAIRLAGGLQGNEQFF. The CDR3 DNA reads TGTGCCATCAGGTTAGCGGGAGGGTTACAAGGCAATGAGCAGTTCTTC.

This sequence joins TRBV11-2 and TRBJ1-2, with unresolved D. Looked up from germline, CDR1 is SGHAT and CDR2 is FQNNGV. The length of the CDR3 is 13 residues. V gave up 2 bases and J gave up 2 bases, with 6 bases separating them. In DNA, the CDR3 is TGTGCCAGCAGCTTATACGGGAACTATGGCTACACCTTC. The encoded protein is CASSLYGNYGYTF.

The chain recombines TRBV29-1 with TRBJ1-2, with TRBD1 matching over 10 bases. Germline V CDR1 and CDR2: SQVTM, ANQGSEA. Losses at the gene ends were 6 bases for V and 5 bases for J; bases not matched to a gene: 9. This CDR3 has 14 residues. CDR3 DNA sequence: TGCAGCGTAGCCACCGGGACAGGGGTTTATGGCTACACCTTC. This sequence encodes CSVATGTGVYGYTF.

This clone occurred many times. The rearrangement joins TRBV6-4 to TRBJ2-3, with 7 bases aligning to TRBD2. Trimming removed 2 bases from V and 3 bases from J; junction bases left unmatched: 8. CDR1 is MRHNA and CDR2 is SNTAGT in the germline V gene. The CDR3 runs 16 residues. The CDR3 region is CASSDGPGGSTDTQYF. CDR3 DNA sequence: TGTGCCAGCAGTGACGGCCCGGGAGGATCAACAGATACGCAGTATTTT.

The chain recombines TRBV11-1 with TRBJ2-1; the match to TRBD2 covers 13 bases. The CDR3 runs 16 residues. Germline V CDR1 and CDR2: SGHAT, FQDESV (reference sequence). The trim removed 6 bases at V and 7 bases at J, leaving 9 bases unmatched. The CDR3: CASSQIGTSGDNEQFF. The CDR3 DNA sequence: TGTGCCAGCAGTCAAATCGGGACTAGCGGGGATAATGAGCAGTTCTTC.

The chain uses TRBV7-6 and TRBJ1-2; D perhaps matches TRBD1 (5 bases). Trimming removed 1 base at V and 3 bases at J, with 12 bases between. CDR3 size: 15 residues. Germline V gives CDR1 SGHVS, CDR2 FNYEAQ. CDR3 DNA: TGTGCCAGCAGCTTAGTCCGGGACTGGTACTATGGCTACACCTTC. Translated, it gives CASSLVRDWYYGYTF.

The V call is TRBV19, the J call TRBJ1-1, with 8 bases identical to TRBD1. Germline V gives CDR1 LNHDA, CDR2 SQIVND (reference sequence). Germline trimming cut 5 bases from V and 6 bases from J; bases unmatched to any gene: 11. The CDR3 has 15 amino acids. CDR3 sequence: CASSGSPRGRAEAFF. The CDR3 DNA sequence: TGTGCCAGTAGTGGCTCACCCAGGGGGCGCGCTGAAGCTTTCTTT.

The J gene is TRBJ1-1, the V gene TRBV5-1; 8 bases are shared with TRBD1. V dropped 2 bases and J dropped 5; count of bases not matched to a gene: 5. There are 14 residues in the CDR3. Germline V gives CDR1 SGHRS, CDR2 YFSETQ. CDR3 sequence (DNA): TGCGCCAGCAGCTTAGACAGGGGTGAAACTGAAGCTTTCTTT. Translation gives CASSLDRGETEAFF.

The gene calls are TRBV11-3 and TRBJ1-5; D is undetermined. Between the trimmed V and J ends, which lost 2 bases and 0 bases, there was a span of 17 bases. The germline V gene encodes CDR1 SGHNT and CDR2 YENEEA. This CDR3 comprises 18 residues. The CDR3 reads CASSLIPWAENSNQPQHF. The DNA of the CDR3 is TGTGCCAGCAGCTTAATCCCCTGGGCAGAAAATAGCAATCAGCCCCAGCATTTT.

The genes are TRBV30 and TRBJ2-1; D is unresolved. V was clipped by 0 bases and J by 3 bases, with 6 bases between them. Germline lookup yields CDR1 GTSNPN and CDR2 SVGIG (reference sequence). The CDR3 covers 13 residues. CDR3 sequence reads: CAWSVSYYNEQFF. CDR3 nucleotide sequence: TGTGCCTGGAGTGTTTCCTACTACAATGAGCAGTTCTTC.

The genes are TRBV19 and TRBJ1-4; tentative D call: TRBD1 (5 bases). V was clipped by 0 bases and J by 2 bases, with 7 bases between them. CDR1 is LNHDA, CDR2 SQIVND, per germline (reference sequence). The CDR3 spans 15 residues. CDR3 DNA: TGTGCCAGTAGTATAGATGACAGCACTAATGAAAAACTGTTTTTT. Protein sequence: CASSIDDSTNEKLFF. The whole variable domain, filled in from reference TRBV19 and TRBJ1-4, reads DGGITQSPKYLFRKEGQNVTLSCEQNLNHDAMYWYRQDPGQGLRLIYYSQIVNDFQKGDIAEGYSVSREKKESFPLTVTSAQKNPTAFYLCASSIDDSTNEKLFFGSGTQLSVL.

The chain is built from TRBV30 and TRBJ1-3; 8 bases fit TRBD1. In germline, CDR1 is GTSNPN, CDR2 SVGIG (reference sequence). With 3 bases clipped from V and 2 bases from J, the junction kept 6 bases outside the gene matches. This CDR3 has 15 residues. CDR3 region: CAWRPGGLTGNTIYF. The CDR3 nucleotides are TGTGCCTGGAGGCCAGGGGGCTTGACTGGAAACACCATATATTTT.

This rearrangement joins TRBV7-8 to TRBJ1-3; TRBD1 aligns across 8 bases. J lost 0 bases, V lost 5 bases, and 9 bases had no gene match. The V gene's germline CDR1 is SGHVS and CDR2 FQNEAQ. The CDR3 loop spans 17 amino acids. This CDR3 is CASSRGTGIPSGNTIYF. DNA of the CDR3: TGTGCCAGCAGCCGCGGGACAGGAATTCCCTCTGGAAACACCATATATTTT.

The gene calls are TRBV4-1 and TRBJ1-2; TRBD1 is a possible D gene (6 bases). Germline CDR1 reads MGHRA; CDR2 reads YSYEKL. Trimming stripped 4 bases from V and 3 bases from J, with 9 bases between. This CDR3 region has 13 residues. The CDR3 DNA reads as TGCGCCAGCAGCCTACAGGGTTACTATGGCTACACCTTC. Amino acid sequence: CASSLQGYYGYTF.

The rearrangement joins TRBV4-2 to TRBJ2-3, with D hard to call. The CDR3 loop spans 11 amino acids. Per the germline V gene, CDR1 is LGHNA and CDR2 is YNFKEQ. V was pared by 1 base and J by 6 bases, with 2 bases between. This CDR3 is CASSQADTQYF. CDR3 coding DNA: TGTGCCAGCAGCCAAGCGGATACGCAGTATTTT.